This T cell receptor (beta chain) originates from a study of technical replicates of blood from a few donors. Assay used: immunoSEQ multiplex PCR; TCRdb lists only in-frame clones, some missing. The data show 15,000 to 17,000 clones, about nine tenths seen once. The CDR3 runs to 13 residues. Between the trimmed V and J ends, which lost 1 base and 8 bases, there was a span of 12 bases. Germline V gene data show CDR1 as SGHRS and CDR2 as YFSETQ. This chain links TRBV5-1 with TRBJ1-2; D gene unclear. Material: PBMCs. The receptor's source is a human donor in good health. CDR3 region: CASSLSGDRGYTF. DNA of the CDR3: TGCGCCAGCAGCTTGAGCGGCGACCGGGGCTACACCTTC.